The sample holds many counts of the clone carrying this T cell receptor (beta chain). The target antigen is unknown. These data belong to a study of T-cell reconstitution after alpha-beta-depleted transplantation in children. Per germline, CDR1 LGHDT and CDR2 YNNKEL (reference sequence). The CDR3 is 13 residues long. Trimming removed 1 base from V and 7 bases from J, with 10 bases in between. Study-wide points: At one year after transplant, newly produced T cells mostly accounted for T-cell counts and diversity. Surviving recipient T cells and thymic progenitors accounted for the high day-60 TCRbeta diversity observed in some patients. Several hundred graft clones that had expanded were reportedly the source of alpha-beta T cells about two months after transplant.

TCRbeta library construction was performed incorporating unique molecular identifiers. TCRdb recomputed calls from the PCR reads with MiXCR, one row per CDR3 protein. The data contain 29,000 or so distinct CDR3 sequences, under 8% of them seen just once; the ten biggest clones take up roughly 7%. The sequencing here drew on PBMCs, mostly from graft donor cells, taken 180 days after TCRalphabeta/CD19-depleted stem cell transplant. This sequence originates from a male patient under 18 who had a stem cell transplant for acute myeloid leukemia, so the T cells may come from the graft donor. The J gene is TRBJ1-1, the V gene TRBV3-1; a weak D match, TRBD1 (5 bases). CDR3 sequence reads: CASSQVKGLEAFF. Written as DNA, the CDR3 is TGTGCCAGCAGCCAAGTTAAGGGGCTTGAAGCTTTCTTT. The whole variable domain, filled in from reference TRBV3-1 and TRBJ1-1, reads DTAVSQTPKYLVTQMGNDKSIKCEQNLGHDTMYWYKQDSKKFLKIMFSYNNKELIINETVPNRFSPKSPDKAHLNLHINSLELGDSAVYFCASSQVKGLEAFFGQGTRLTVV.